These 4 T cell receptor beta chains came from one sample sequenced in a study of blood T cell repertoires in COVID-19. Here immunoSEQ multiplex PCR was the method, and the copy in TCRdb shows in-frame clones only, minus some. The table has about 280,000 clones, 85% to 90% seen once. Material: PBMCs or T cells enriched from blood (not recorded which). The receptors originated from a woman between 18 and 29 years old with acute COVID-19.

The CDR3 loop is CASRPGQSGELFF. The CDR3 bases are TGCGCCAGCAGGCCCGGACAGTCCGGGGAGCTGTTTTTT. The chain couples TRBV4-1 to TRBJ2-2; D may be TRBD1 (6 bases). Trimming took off 6 bases at V and 6 bases at J, with 11 bases between the two ends. Germline CDR1 reads MGHRA; CDR2 reads YSYEKL. This CDR3 comprises 13 residues.

Note on this clone: This sample also contains other DNA sequences that code for the same CDR3. The DNA of the CDR3 is TGCGCCAGCAGCCCGGGGACAGGGCTCTACAATGAGCAGTTCTTC. It yields the protein CASSPGTGLYNEQFF. The chain uses TRBV4-3 and TRBJ2-1; 9 nucleotides line up with TRBD1. This CDR3 has 15 amino acids. Germline V gene data show CDR1 as LGHNA and CDR2 as YSLEER. V was clipped by 4 bases and J by 3 bases; unmatched bases: 4.

The chain joins TRBV5-1 to TRBJ1-2, with D uncertain. V lost 1 base, J lost 9 bases, and 22 bases lay in between. Germline-derived CDR1 and CDR2 are SGHRS and YFSETQ. This CDR3 is built from 16 residues. The CDR3 here is CASSLKRVRVIKCYTF. The CDR3 DNA follows: TGCGCCAGCAGCTTGAAGAGGGTCCGGGTCATAAAGTGCTACACCTTC.

This chain joins TRBV27 and TRBJ2-1, with 7 bases fitting TRBD2. The CDR3 is 13 residues long. V dropped 8 bases and J dropped 8; count of bases not matched to a gene: 9. Per the germline V gene, CDR1 is MNHEY and CDR2 is SMNVEV (reference sequence). In nucleotides, the CDR3 is TGTGCCAGCTCCCGGGGGAGGGCCTATGAGCAGTTCTTC. This sequence encodes CASSRGRAYEQFF.